The 2 T cell receptor beta chains below were found in one sample sequenced in a study of early T cells in non-severe SARS-CoV-2 infection. TCRdb recomputed calls from the 5' RACE reads with MiXCR, one row per CDR3 protein. The table includes some 91,000 distinct CDR3 sequences, about 12% detected once. Sequencing was carried out using whole blood. These receptors all come from an adult who was a healthcare worker with PCR-confirmed SARS-CoV-2 infection or an uninfected control (not recorded which).

The gene calls are TRBV29-1 and TRBJ2-7; D remains ambiguous. The ends were cut back, 4 bases at V and 2 bases at J, with 6 bases in the middle. This CDR3 comprises 11 residues. Looked up from germline, CDR1 is SQVTM and CDR2 is ANQGSEA. The CDR3 region is CSVAAPYEQYF. DNA of the CDR3: TGCAGCGTTGCCGCCCCCTACGAGCAGTACTTC.

This clonotype showed up just a few times. The chain couples TRBV14 to TRBJ2-1; 9 bases match TRBD2. CDR1 SGHDN and CDR2 FVKESK come from the germline V gene. The CDR3 has 16 residues. The trim removed 4 bases at V and 9 bases at J, leaving 13 bases unmatched. CDR3 amino acids: CASSLGWGTSSFEQFF. CDR3 nucleotide sequence: TGTGCCAGCAGCCTCGGATGGGGGACTAGCAGCTTTGAGCAGTTCTTC.